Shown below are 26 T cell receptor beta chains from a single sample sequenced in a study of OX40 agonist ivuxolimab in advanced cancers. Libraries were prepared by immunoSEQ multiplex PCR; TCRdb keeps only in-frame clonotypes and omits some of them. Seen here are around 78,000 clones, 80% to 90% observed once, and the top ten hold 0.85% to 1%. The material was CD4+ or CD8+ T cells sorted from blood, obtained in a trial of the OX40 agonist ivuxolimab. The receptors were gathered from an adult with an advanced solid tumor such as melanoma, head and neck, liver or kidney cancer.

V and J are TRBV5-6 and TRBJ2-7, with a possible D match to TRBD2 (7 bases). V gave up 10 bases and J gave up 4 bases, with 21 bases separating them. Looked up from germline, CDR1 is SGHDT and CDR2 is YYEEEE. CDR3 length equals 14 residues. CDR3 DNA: TGTGCCCCAGGGTCTCGGGGGGCCGAGTACGAGCAGTACTTC. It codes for CAPGSRGAEYEQYF. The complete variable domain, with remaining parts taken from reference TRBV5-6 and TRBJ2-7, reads DAGVTQSPTHLIKTRGQQVTLRCSPKSGHDTVSWYQQALGQGPQFIFQYYEEEERQRGNFPDRFSGHQFPNYSSELNVNALLLGDSALYLCAPGSRGAEYEQYFGPGTRLTVT.

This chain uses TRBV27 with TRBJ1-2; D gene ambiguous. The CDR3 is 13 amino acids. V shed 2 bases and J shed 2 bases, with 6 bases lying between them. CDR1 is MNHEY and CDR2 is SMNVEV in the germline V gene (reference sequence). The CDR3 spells CASSLTPNYGYTF. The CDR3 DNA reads TGTGCCAGCAGTTTAACACCCAACTATGGCTACACCTTC.

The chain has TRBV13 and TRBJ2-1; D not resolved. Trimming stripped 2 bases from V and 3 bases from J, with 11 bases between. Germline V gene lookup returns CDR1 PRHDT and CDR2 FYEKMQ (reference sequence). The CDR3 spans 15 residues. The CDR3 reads CASSLRLSNYNEQFF. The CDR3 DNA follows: TGTGCCAGCAGCTTAAGGCTATCTAACTACAATGAGCAGTTCTTC. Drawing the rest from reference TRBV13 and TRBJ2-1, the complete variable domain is AAGVIQSPRHLIKEKRETATLKCYPIPRHDTVYWYQQGPGQDPQFLISFYEKMQSDKGSIPDRFSAQQFSDYHSELNMSSLELGDSALYFCASSLRLSNYNEQFFGPGTRLTVL.

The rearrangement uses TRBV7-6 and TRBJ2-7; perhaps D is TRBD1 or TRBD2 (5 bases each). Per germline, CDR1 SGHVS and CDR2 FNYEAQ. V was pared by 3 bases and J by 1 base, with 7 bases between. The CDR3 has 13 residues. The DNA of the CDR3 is TGTGCCAGCAGCTTTGGGGGTTCCTACGAGCAGTACTTC. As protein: CASSFGGSYEQYF.

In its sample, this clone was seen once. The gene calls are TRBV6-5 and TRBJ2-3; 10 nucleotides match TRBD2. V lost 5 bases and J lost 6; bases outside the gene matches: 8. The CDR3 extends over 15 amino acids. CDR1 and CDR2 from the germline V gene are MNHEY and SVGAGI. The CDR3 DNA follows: TGTGCCAGCAGTAGACAGCGGGGGGGCGCGGATACGCAGTATTTT. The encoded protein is CASSRQRGGADTQYF.

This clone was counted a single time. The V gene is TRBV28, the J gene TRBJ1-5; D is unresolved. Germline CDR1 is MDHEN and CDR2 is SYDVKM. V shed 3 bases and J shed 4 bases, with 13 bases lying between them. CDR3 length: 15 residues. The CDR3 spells CASSLAQLRNQPQHF. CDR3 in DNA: TGTGCCAGCAGTTTGGCCCAACTCCGGAATCAGCCCCAGCATTTT.

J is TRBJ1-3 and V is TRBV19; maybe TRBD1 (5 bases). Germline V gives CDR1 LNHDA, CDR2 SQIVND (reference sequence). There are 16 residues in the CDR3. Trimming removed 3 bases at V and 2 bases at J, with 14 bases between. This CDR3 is CASSMGQGLAGNTIYF. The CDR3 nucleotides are TGTGCCAGTAGTATGGGCCAGGGACTAGCTGGAAACACCATATATTTT.

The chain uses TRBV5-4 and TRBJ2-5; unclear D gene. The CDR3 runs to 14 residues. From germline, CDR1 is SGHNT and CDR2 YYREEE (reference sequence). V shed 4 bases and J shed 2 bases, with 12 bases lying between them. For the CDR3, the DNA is TGTGCCAGCAGCCTGCGGACGGTACAAGAGACCCAGTACTTC. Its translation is CASSLRTVQETQYF.

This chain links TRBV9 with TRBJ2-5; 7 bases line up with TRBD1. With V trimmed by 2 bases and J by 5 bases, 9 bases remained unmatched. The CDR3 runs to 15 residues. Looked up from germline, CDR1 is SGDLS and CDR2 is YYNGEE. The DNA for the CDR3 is TGTGCCAGCAGCGTTGGGACAGCCGAGGGCGAGACCCAGTACTTC. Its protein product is CASSVGTAEGETQYF. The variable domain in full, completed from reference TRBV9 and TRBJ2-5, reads DSGVTQTPKHLITATGQRVTLRCSPRSGDLSVYWYQQSLDQGLQFLIQYYNGEERAKGNILERFSAQQFPDLHSELNLSSLELGDSALYFCASSVGTAEGETQYFGPGTRLLVL.

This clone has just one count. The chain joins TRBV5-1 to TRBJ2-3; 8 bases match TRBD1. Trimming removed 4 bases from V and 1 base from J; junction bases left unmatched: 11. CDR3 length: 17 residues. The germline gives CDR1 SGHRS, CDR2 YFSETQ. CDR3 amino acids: CASSPGQGEARTDTQYF. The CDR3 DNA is TGCGCCAGCAGCCCCGGACAGGGAGAGGCACGCACAGATACGCAGTATTTT.

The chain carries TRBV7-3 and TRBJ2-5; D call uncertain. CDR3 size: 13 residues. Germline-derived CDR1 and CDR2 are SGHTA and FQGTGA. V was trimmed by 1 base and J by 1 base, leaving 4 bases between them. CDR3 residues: CASSLSSQETQYF. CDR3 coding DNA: TGTGCCAGCAGCTTAAGCTCCCAAGAGACCCAGTACTTC.

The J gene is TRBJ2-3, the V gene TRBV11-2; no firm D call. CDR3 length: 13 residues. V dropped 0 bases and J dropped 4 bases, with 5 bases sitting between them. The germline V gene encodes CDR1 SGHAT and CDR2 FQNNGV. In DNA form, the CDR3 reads TGTGCCAGCAGCTTAGATTTGGCAGATACGCAGTATTTT. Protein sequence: CASSLDLADTQYF.

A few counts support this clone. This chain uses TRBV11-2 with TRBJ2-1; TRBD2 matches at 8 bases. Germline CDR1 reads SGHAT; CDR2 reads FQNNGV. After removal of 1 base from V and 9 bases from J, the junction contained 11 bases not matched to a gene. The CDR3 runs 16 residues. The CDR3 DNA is TGTGCCAGCAGCTTAGCGGGAGGGCCAGGTTCGAGTGAGCAGTTCTTC. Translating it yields CASSLAGGPGSSEQFF.

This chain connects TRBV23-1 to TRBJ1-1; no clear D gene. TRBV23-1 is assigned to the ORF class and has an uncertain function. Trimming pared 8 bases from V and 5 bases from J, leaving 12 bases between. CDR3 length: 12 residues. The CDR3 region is CASASGGTEAFF. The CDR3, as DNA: TGCGCCAGCGCTTCAGGTGGAACTGAAGCTTTCTTT.

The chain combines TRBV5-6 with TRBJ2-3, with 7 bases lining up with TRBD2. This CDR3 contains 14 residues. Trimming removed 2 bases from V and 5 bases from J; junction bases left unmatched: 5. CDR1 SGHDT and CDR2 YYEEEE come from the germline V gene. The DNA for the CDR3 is TGTGCCAGCAGCTTACGGGGGGAAGAAGATACGCAGTATTTT. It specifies CASSLRGEEDTQYF.

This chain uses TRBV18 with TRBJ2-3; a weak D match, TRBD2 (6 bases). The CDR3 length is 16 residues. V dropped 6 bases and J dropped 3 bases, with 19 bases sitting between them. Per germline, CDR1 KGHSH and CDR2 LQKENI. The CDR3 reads CASSQSNGGRTDTQYF. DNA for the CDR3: TGTGCCAGCTCCCAAAGCAACGGGGGTCGGACAGATACGCAGTATTTT. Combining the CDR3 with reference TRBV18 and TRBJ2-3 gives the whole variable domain NAGVMQNPRHLVRRRGQEARLRCSPMKGHSHVYWYRQLPEEGLKFMVYLQKENIIDESGMPKERFSAEFPKEGPSILRIQQVVRGDSAAYFCASSQSNGGRTDTQYFGPGTRLTVL.

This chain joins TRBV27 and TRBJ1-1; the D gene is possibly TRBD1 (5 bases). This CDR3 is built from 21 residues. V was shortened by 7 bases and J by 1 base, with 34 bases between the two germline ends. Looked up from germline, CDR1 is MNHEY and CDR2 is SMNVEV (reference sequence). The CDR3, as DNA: TGTGCCAGCACCAAAGGGAGCAAATTAGGGAGGGGCCCGGTAACGAACACTGAAGCTTTCTTT. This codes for CASTKGSKLGRGPVTNTEAFF.

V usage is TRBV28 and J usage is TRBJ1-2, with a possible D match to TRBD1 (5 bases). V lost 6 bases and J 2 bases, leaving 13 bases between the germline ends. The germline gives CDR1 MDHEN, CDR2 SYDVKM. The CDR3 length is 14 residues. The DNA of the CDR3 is TGTGCCAGCAGGTCCGGGGCCCCAAACTATGGCTACACCTTC. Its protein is CASRSGAPNYGYTF.

Here the CDR3 DNA reads TGTGCCTTTGGACAGGGGCGAGGATCACTCACTGAAGCTTTCTTT. Protein sequence: CAFGQGRGSLTEAFF. The V gene is TRBV30, the J gene TRBJ1-1, with 9 bases fitting TRBD1. The CDR3 spans 15 residues. Germline values: CDR1 GTSNPN, CDR2 SVGIG (reference sequence). The trim removed 7 bases at V and 4 bases at J, leaving 13 bases unmatched.

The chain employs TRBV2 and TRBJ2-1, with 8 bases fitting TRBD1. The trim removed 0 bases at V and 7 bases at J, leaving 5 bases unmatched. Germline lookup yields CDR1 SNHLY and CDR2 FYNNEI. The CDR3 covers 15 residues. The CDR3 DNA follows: TGTGCCAGCAGTGAAGCAGGACAGGGTATGAATGAGCAGTTCTTC. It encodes CASSEAGQGMNEQFF.

CDR3 in amino acids: CASSQGGTSGRFEQFF. CDR3 sequence (DNA): TGTGCCAGCAGCCAGGGAGGAACTAGCGGGAGGTTTGAGCAGTTCTTC. V is TRBV9 and J is TRBJ2-1; 12 bases match TRBD2. Trimming removed 4 bases from V and 9 bases from J; junction bases left unmatched: 11. Looked up from germline, CDR1 is SGDLS and CDR2 is YYNGEE. The CDR3 length is 16 residues.

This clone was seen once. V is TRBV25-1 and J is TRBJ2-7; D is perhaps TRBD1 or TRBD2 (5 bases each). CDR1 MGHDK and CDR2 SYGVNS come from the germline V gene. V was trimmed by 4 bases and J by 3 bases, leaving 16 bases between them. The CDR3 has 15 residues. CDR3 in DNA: TGTGCCAGCAGTGGGCAGGGCCGTGACTACTACGAGCAGTACTTC. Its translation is CASSGQGRDYYEQYF.

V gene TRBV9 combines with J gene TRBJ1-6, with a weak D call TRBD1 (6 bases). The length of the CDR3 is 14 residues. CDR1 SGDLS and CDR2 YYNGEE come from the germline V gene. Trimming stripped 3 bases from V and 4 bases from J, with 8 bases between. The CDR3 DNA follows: TGTGCCAGCAGCGCTCAGGGGTATAATTCACCCCTCCACTTT. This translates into CASSAQGYNSPLHF. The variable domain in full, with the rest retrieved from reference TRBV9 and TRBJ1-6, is DSGVTQTPKHLITATGQRVTLRCSPRSGDLSVYWYQQSLDQGLQFLIQYYNGEERAKGNILERFSAQQFPDLHSELNLSSLELGDSALYFCASSAQGYNSPLHFGNGTRLTVT.

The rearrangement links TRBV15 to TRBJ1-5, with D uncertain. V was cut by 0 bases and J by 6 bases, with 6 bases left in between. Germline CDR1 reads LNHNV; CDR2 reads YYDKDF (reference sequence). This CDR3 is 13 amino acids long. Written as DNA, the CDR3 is TGTGCCACCAGCAGAGATATCGGTCAGCCCCAGCATTTT. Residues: CATSRDIGQPQHF. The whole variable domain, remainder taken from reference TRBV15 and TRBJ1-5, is DAMVIQNPRYQVTQFGKPVTLSCSQTLNHNVMYWYQQKSSQAPKLLFHYYDKDFNNEADTPDNFQSRRPNTSFCFLDIRSPGLGDTAMYLCATSRDIGQPQHFGDGTRLSIL.

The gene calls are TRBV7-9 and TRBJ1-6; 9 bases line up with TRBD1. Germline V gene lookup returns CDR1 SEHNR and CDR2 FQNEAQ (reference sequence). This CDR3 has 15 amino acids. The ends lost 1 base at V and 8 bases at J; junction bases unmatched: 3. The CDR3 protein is CASSLGDRVDSPLHF. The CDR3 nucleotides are TGTGCCAGCAGCTTAGGGGACAGGGTAGATTCACCCCTCCACTTT.

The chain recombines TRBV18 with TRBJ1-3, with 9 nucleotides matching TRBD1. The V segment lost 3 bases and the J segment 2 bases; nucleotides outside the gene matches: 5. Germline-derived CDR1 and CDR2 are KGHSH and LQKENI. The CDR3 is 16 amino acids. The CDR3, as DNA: TGTGCCAGCTCACCCCAGGGGACAGGGACTGGAAACACCATATATTTT. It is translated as CASSPQGTGTGNTIYF. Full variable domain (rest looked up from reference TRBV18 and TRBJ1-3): NAGVMQNPRHLVRRRGQEARLRCSPMKGHSHVYWYRQLPEEGLKFMVYLQKENIIDESGMPKERFSAEFPKEGPSILRIQQVVRGDSAAYFCASSPQGTGTGNTIYFGEGSWLTVV.